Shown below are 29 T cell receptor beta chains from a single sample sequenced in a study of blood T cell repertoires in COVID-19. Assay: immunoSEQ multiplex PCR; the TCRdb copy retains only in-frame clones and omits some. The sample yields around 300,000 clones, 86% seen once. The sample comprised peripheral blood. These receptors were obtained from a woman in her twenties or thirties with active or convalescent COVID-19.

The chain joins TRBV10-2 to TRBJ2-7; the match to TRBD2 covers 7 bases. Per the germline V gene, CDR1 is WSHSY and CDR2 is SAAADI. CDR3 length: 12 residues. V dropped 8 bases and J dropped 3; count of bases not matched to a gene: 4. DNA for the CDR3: TGCGCCAGCCGGGGGGAATTCTACGAGCAGTACTTC. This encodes CASRGEFYEQYF.

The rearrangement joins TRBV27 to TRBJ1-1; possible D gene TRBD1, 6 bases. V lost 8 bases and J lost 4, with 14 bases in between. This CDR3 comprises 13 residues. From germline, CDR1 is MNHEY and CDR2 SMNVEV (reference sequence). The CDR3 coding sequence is TGTGCCAGCTCCCGTCAGGGGCTCACTGAAGCTTTCTTT. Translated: CASSRQGLTEAFF.

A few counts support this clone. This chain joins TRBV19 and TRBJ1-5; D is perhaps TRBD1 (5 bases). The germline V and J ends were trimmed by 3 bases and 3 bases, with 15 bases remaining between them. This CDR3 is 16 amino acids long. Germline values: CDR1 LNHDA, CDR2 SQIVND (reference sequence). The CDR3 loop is CASSIGQRLDNQPQHF. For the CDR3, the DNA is TGTGCCAGTAGTATCGGACAACGATTGGACAATCAGCCCCAGCATTTT.

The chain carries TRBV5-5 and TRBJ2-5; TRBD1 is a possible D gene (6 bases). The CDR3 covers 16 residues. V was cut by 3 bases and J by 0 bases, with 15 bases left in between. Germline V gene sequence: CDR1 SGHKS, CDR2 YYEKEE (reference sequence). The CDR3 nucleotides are TGTGCCAGCAGCTCCGTGCAGGGGTGGTACCAAGAGACCCAGTACTTC. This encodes CASSSVQGWYQETQYF.

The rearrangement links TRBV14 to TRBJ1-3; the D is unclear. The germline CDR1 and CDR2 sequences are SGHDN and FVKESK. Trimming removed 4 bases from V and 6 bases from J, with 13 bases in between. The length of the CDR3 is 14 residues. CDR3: CASSLVGASNTIYF. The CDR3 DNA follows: TGTGCCAGCAGCCTCGTGGGCGCATCAAACACCATATATTTT.

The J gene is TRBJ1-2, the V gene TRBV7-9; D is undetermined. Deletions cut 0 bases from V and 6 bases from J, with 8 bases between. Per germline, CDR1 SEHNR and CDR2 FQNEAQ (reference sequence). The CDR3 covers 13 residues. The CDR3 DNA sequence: TGTGCCAGCAGCTTAGCTCAGGCGAATGGCTACACCTTC. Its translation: CASSLAQANGYTF.

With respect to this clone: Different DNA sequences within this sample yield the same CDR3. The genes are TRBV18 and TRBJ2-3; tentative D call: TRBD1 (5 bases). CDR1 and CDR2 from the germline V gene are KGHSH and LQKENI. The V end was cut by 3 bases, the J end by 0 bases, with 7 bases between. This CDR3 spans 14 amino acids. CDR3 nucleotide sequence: TGTGCCAGCTCACCCCGACAGAGCACAGATACGCAGTATTTT. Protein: CASSPRQSTDTQYF.

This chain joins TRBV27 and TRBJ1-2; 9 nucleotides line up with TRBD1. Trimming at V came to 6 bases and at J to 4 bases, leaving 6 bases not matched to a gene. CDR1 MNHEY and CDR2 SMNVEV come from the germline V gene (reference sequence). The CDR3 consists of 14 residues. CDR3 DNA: TGTGCCAGCAGCTGGGACAGGGAGACCTATGGCTACACCTTC. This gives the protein CASSWDRETYGYTF.

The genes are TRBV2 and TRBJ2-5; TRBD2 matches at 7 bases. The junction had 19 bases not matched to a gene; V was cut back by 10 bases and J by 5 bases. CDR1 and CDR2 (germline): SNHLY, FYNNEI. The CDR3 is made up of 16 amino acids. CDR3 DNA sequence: TGTGCCACCACCCCGTTAAGCGGGGCGAAATGGGAGACCCAGTACTTC. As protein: CATTPLSGAKWETQYF.

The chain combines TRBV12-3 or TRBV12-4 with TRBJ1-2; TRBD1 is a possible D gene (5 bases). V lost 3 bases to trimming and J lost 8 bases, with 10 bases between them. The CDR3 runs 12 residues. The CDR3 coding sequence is TGTGCCAGCAGTTTCATACAGGAAGGCTACACCTTC. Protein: CASSFIQEGYTF.

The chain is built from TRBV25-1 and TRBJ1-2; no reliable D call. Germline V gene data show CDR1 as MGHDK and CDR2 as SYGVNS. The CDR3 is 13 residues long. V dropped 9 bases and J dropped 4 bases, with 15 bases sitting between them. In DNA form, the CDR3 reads TGTGCCAGGGAATGGGGAGTACGCTATGGCTACACCTTC. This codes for CAREWGVRYGYTF.

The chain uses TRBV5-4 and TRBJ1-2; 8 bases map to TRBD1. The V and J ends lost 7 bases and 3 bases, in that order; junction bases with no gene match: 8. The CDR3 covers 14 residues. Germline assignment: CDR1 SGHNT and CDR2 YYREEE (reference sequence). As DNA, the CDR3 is TGTGCCAGCGAAGAAGGACAGGGCGACTATGGCTACACCTTC. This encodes CASEEGQGDYGYTF. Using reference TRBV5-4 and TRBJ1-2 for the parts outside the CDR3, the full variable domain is ETGVTQSPTHLIKTRGQQVTLRCSSQSGHNTVSWYQQALGQGPQFIFQYYREEENGRGNFPPRFSGLQFPNYSSELNVNALELDDSALYLCASEEGQGDYGYTFGSGTRLTVV.

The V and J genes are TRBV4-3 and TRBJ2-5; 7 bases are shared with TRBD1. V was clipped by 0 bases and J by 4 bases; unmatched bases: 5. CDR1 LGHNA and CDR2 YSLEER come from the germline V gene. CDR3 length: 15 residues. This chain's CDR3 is CASSQDLTGTETQYF. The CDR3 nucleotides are TGCGCCAGCAGCCAAGACCTGACAGGGACAGAGACCCAGTACTTC.

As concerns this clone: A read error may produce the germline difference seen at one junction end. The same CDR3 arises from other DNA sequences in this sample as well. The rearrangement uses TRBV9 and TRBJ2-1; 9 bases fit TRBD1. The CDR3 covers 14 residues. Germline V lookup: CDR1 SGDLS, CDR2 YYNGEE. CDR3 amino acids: CASSPITGGDEQFF. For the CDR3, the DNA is TGTGCCAGCAGCCCCATCACAGGGGGCGACGAGCAATTCTTC.

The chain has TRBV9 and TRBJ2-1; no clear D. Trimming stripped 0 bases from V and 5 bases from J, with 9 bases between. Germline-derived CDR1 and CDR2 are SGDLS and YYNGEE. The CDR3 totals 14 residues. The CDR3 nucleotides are TGTGCCAGCAGCGTAGAACTTCAGGACAATGAGCAGTTCTTC. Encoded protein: CASSVELQDNEQFF.

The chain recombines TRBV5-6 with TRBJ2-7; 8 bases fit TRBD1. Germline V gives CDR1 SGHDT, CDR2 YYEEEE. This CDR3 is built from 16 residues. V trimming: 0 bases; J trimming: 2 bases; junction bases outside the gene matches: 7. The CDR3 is CASSLVPQGATYEQYF. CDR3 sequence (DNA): TGTGCCAGCAGCTTGGTGCCTCAGGGGGCAACCTACGAGCAGTACTTC.

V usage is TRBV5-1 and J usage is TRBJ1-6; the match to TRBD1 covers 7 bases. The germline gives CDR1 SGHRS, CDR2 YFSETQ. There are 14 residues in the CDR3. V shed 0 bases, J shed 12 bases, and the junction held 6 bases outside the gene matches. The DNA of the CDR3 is TGCGCCAGCAGCTTGGATGTTGGGACAGTACCCCTCCACTTT. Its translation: CASSLDVGTVPLHF.

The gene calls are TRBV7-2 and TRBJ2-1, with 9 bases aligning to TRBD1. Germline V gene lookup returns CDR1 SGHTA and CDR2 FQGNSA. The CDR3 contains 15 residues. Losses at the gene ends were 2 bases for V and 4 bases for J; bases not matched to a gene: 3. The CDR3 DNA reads TGTGCCAGCAGCTTAAGGGGGACAGGGTACAATGAGCAGTTCTTC. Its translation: CASSLRGTGYNEQFF. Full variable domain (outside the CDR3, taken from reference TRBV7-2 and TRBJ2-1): GAGVSQSPSNKVTEKGKDVELRCDPISGHTALYWYRQSLGQGLEFLIYFQGNSAPDKSGLPSDRFSAERTGGSVSTLTIQRTQQEDSAVYLCASSLRGTGYNEQFFGPGTRLTVL.

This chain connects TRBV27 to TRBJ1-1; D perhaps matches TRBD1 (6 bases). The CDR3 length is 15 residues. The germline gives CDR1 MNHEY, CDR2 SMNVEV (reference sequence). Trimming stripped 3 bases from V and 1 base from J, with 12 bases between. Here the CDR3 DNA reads TGTGCCAGCAGTTTGTTTTTCAGGGGGAACACTGAAGCTTTCTTT. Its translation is CASSLFFRGNTEAFF.

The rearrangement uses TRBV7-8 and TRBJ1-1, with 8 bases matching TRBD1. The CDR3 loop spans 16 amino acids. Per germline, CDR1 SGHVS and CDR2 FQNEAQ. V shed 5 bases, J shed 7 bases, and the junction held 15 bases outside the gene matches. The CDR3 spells CASSQRLAGGLGEAFF. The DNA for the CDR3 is TGTGCCAGCAGCCAAAGGCTTGCAGGGGGCTTGGGTGAAGCTTTCTTT.

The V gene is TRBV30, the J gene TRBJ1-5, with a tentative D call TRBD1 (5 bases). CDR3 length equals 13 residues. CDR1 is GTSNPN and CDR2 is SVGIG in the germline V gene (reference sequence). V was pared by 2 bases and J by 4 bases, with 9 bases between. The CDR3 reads CAWSLKGNQPQHF. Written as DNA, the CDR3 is TGTGCCTGGAGTTTAAAGGGGAATCAGCCCCAGCATTTT.

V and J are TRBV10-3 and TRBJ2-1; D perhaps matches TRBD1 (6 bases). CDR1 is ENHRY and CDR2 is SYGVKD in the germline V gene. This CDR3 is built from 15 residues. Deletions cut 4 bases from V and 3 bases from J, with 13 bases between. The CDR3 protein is CAISGVRDNYNEQFF. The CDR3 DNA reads TGTGCCATCAGTGGAGTCAGGGACAACTACAATGAGCAGTTCTTC.

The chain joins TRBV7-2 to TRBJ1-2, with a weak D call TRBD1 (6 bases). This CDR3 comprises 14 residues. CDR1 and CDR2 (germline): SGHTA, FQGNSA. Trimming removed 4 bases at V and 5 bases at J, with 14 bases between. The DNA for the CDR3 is TGTGCCAGCAGCTCCAACAGGGTAGGGTATGGCTACACCTTC. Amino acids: CASSSNRVGYGYTF.

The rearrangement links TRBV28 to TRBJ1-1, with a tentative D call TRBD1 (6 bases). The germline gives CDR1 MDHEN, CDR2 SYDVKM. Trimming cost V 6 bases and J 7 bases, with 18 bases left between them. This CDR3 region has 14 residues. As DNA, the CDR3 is TGTGCCAGCAGGTCGTCAGGGGCCGACAATGAAGCTTTCTTT. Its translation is CASRSSGADNEAFF.

CDR3 residues: CASTDRDSYGQPQHF. CDR3 DNA sequence: TGTGCCAGTACTGACCGGGACAGTTACGGTCAGCCCCAGCATTTT. This chain uses TRBV19 with TRBJ1-5; 7 bases match TRBD1. CDR1 and CDR2 (germline): LNHDA, SQIVND (reference sequence). The length of the CDR3 is 15 residues. V was pared by 7 bases and J by 6 bases, with 12 bases of the junction left unmatched. Based on the CDR3 plus reference TRBV19 and TRBJ1-5, the full variable domain is DGGITQSPKYLFRKEGQNVTLSCEQNLNHDAMYWYRQDPGQGLRLIYYSQIVNDFQKGDIAEGYSVSREKKESFPLTVTSAQKNPTAFYLCASTDRDSYGQPQHFGDGTRLSIL.

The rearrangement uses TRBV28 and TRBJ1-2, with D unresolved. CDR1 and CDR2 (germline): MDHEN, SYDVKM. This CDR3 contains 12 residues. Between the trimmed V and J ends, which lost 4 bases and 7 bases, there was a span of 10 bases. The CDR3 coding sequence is TGTGCCAGCAGTTCTGAGGAGACTGGCTACACCTTC. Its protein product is CASSSEETGYTF.

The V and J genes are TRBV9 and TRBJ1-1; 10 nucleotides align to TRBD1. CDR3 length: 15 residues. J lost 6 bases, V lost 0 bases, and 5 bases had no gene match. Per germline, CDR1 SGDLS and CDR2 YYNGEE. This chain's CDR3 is CASSVEDRGEAEAFF. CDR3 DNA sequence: TGTGCCAGCAGCGTAGAGGACAGGGGGGAGGCTGAAGCTTTCTTT.

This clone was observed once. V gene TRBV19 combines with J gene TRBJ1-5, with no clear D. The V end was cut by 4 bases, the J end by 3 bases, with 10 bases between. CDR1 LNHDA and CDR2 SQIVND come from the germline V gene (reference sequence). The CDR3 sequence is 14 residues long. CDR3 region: CASSRSGFNQPQHF. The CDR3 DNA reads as TGTGCCAGTAGTAGGTCGGGGTTCAATCAGCCCCAGCATTTT. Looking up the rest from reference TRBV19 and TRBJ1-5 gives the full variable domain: DGGITQSPKYLFRKEGQNVTLSCEQNLNHDAMYWYRQDPGQGLRLIYYSQIVNDFQKGDIAEGYSVSREKKESFPLTVTSAQKNPTAFYLCASSRSGFNQPQHFGDGTRLSIL.

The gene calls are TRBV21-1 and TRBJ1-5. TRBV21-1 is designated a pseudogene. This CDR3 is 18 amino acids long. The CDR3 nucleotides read TGTGCCAGCAGCAAAGTTGTCGGGGGAATTGGGCCCAATCAGCCCCAGCATTTT. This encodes CASSKVVGGIGPNQPQHF.